The clone carrying this TCR beta chain was observed a handful of times. The antigen is not known. In the PCR, 60 Vbeta and 13 Jbeta primers were used. Sequencing used immunoSEQ multiplex PCR; TCRdb keeps in-frame clones, though not all of them. The data show around 180,000 clones, with 70% to 90% seen just once and 2.1% held by the top ten. Germline CDR1 is MNHEY and CDR2 is SVGAGI. J gave up 8 bases and V 4 bases, and 5 bases lay outside the gene matches. The CDR3 extends over 13 amino acids. This specimen comes from a study of cytomegalovirus exposure and HLA in healthy donors. Study-wide background: Earlier, roughly 120 million unique TCR beta sequences were recovered from 170 million or so T cells by an analysis. Study conclusions and caveats: Indistinguishability led to the exclusion of some V segments, TRBV6-2 and TRBV6-3 included. Association of a missense DCLRE1C variant with TCR beta V- and J-gene trimming was reported in a later analysis. Most TCR sequences were seen very rarely across donors, but some public TCRs occurred in many.

The chain joins TRBV6-5 to TRBJ1-2; 9 bases fit TRBD1. Input material: PBMCs. This clonotype was sampled from a young woman in good health and CMV-seropositive. CDR3 nucleotides: TGTGCCAGCAGTTTGGGACAGGGAAGAGGCTACACCTTC. Its translation is CASSLGQGRGYTF.